This T cell receptor (beta chain) is from a study of blood T cell repertoires in COVID-19. Study information: Acute and convalescent COVID-19 specimens originated in the United States, Italy and Spain. PBMCs, B-cell-depleted T cells, or T cells provided the cDNA or gDNA that made up the material.

Produced via immunoSEQ multiplex PCR; TCRdb's table is partial and in-frame only. The sample has under 200,000 clones; 86% are singletons. From germline, CDR1 is SGHDT and CDR2 YYEEEE. The CDR3 is 12 amino acids. Deletions cut 0 bases from V and 11 bases from J, with 11 bases between. This TCR came from a woman older than 75 in a cohort sampled during active or convalescent COVID-19. The chain employs TRBV5-6 and TRBJ1-1, with D unclear. Material: peripheral blood. This chain's CDR3 is CASSLDAGVAFF. The CDR3 nucleotides read TGTGCCAGCAGCTTGGACGCCGGAGTGGCTTTCTTT.